The sequence of this T cell receptor (beta chain) was determined in a study of cytomegalovirus exposure and HLA in healthy donors. Study in general: Within an early data release were approximately 85 million unique TCRs drawn from HLA-typed donors. Among the approximately 400 genotyped donors, 70% to 85% were placed in the Caucasian-associated ancestry cluster.

The study's findings and limits: Some highly shared sequence variants likely arose as a pipeline artifact.

The PCR was carried out with 60 Vbeta primers and 13 Jbeta primers. Method: immunoSEQ multiplex PCR; TCRdb's copy keeps in-frame clones and lacks some. This table holds approximately 180,000 clones, 80% to 85% found once. CDR1 and CDR2 from the germline V gene are MGHDK and SYGVNS. The CDR3 loop spans 13 amino acids. V shed 6 bases and J shed 3 bases, with 12 bases lying between them. A remark on this clone: Its specificity is not known.

The sequence came from a woman aged 40 to 55 in good health and CMV-seronegative. V gene TRBV25-1 combines with J gene TRBJ2-7, with D possibly being TRBD1 (6 bases). The sample taken for sequencing was PBMCs. The CDR3 is CASSPTGRYEQYV. The DNA of the CDR3 is TGTGCCAGCAGCCCGACAGGCCGCTACGAGCAGTACGTC.